This TCR beta chain originates from a study of CD8 T cells in Susac syndrome (dated by TCRdb to the late 2010s). For context, the study as a whole: Repertoire sequencing was used to test whether CD8+ T cell activation and differentiation in Susac syndrome was antigen driven. The study compared CD8+ T cell repertoire clonality among 12 healthy donors, about 14 Susac syndrome patients and fewer than 19 multiple sclerosis patients.

The V and J ends are trimmed by 7 bases and 5 bases, leaving 14 bases between them. Counted from cysteine to phenylalanine, this CDR3 has 13 amino acids. Left in the record is the CDR3 DNA by itself, 39 bases read in frame from the first base. Sequences SQVTM (CDR1) and ANQGSEA (CDR2) are obtained from the germline V gene. The full study reports these points: The TCR sequencing and HLA analysis was acknowledged to have included a relatively small number of individuals.

RNA was extracted using the RNeasy kit, and about 0.5 to 1 ug of the RNA was reverse transcribed with random hexamers. The immunoSEQ multiplex PCR assay, which covers 54 Vbeta and 13 Jbeta segments, was used to amplify TCR beta CDR3 regions. To correct PCR amplification bias, a synthetic template baseline was used for both primer optimization and computational correction. The authors processed their data as follows. Reads were annotated to V, D and J genes per IMGT and analyzed with immunoSEQ Analyzer, keeping only productive sequences. Clonality was calculated as one minus the Shannon entropy normalized by log2 of the number of productive unique sequences. For each patient and control, public and private clones were evaluated among the 100 most prevalent clones. A clone was defined as Susac-specific if it was absent from the healthy and MS cohorts, from roughly 1,000 published viral clones and from other ImmuneACCESS disease sequences. Clones were called with MiXCR by TCRdb after fastp trimmed the public reads at Q25, and only in-frame beta chains were retained. Every CDR3 protein is listed once, alongside the most common genes and DNA of its rows. The V and J calls were determined by TCRdb, not by the authors. This sample gives 150,000 or so distinct CDR3 sequences in total; 90% to 95% of them show up just once. The ten largest clones represent more than 0.2% of the sample.

Peripheral blood CD8+ and CD4+ T cells from healthy donors, Susac syndrome patients and multiple sclerosis patients were profiled by high-throughput TCR beta sequencing. The multiple sclerosis controls were treatment-naive patients whose relapsing-remitting disease, either stable or active, fulfilled the revised McDonald criteria. Bulk CD8+ and CD4+ T cells were purified by magnetic negative isolation, whereas CD8+ TEMRA cells were enriched by FACS. Blood was collected in EDTA tubes and processed within 24 hours, with PBMCs isolated through density gradient centrifugation. PBMCs intended for TCR sequencing were cryopreserved in liquid nitrogen and thawed later in a water bath at 37 degrees C. Purity of sorted or isolated CD4+, CD8+ and CD8+ TEMRA cells was at least 90%. Points on this clonotype: It lacks a known antigen. Base qualities are not at hand, and no much larger clone is one base apart.

Sequencing used CD8+ T cells from PBMCs. The sequence derives from a human donor with multiple sclerosis. The rearrangement joined TRBV29-1 to TRBJ2-2; too little of a D gene remains to name it. The nucleotides read TGCAGCGCACCCTCCGTACTTACCGGGGAGCTGTTTTTT. Its protein is CSAPSVLTGELFF.